The 17 T cell receptor beta chains presented below share a single source sample, sequenced in a study of T cell clonality in common variable immunodeficiency. The assay was immunoSEQ multiplex PCR, and TCRdb's table has in-frame clones only and misses some. The record shows about 74,000 clones for this sample, with no singletons present. Sequencing was carried out using peripheral blood mononuclear cells. The source of these receptors is a person aged 18 to 70 in good health.

As regards this clone: From the germline J gene comes the end of the CDR3, since the read stops 3 residues before it. The gene calls are TRBV2 and TRBJ1-3; the D gene is possibly TRBD1 (5 bases). The CDR3 contains 13 residues. Germline CDR1 is SNHLY and CDR2 is FYNNEI. Trimming took off 10 bases at V and 3 bases at J, with 13 bases between the two ends. The chain's CDR3 is CATPRGDGNTIYF. The part of the CDR3 DNA that was read is TGTGCCACCCCGAGGGGAGATGGAAACACC.

This clone was observed many times. With the read ending 3 residues before the CDR3 end, the germline J gene is used to fill in that end. The chain has TRBV7-1 and TRBJ2-7, with TRBD1 identical over 8 bases. TRBV7-1 is identified as an open reading frame with a role that is uncertain. The CDR3 has 19 amino acids. J lost 0 bases, V lost 1 base, and 14 bases had no gene match. CDR3 amino acids: CASSSGSTGTGLSSYEQYF. The CDR3 DNA, read in part, is TGTGCCAGCAGCTCAGGATCAACCGGGACAGGTTTGAGCTCCTACGAG.

This clone was seen many times. Coverage ceases 3 residues before the CDR3 finishes, and the germline J gene fills in the end. The rearrangement uses TRBV5-1 and TRBJ2-3, with D maybe TRBD1 (6 bases). Trimming shortened V by 4 bases and J by 3 bases, and 15 bases separated the two germline ends. Per the germline V gene, CDR1 is SGHRS and CDR2 is YFSETQ. The CDR3 length is 15 residues. The sequenced part of the CDR3 DNA is TGCGCCAGCAGCGTGGGGGCTAGCCAGACAGATACG. Protein product: CASSVGASQTDT. The CDR3, in full, reads CASSVGASQTDTQYF. The complete variable domain, with remaining parts taken from reference TRBV5-1 and TRBJ2-3, reads KAGVTQTPRYLIKTRGQQVTLSCSPISGHRSVSWYQQTPGQGLQFLFEYFSETQRNKGNFPGRFSGRQFSNSRSEMNVSTLELGDSALYLCASSVGASQTDTQYFGPGTRLTVL.

This clone was detected ten times or more. The CDR3 end is not reached by the read, which stops 3 residues before it; the germline J gene fills it in. This rearrangement joins TRBV7-3 to TRBJ2-1, with D possibly matching TRBD2 (5 bases). The length of the CDR3 is 13 residues. Trimming took off 8 bases at V and 0 bases at J, with 8 bases between the two ends. Germline lookup yields CDR1 SGHTA and CDR2 FQGTGA. CDR3 DNA (partial): TGTGCCAGCGGCGGACTCTCCTACAATGAG. It encodes CASGGLSYNE. The CDR3 in its entirety is CASGGLSYNEQFF.

This clone was found many times. The read falls 3 residues short of the CDR3 end, and the missing part is taken from the germline J gene. V and J are TRBV6-2 or TRBV6-3 and TRBJ2-1; possibly TRBD2 for D (5 bases). The CDR3 extends over 17 amino acids. Germline V gives CDR1 MNHEY, CDR2 SVGEGT. V was cut by 7 bases and J by 3 bases, with 22 bases left in between. The part of the CDR3 DNA that was read is TGTGCCAGCACCCCTCACGCGAGGCTAGCCTACTACAATGAG. Translating gives CASTPHARLAYYNE. The complete CDR3 reads CASTPHARLAYYNEQFF.

This clone came up many times. The read ends 3 residues early relative to the CDR3; the germline J gene fills the gap. The chain links TRBV29-1 to TRBJ2-2; 9 positions agree with TRBD1. Germline values: CDR1 SQVTM, CDR2 ANQGSEA. Trimming removed 7 bases from V and 5 bases from J; junction bases left unmatched: 5. This CDR3 has 13 amino acids. The sequenced CDR3 bases are TGCAGCGCAGGGACAGGGTGGACCGGGGAG. Residues: CSAGTGWTGE. The complete CDR3 sequence is CSAGTGWTGELFF.

The table lists this clone with many counts. The read ends 3 residues early relative to the CDR3; the germline J gene fills the gap. The chain is built from TRBV7-9 and TRBJ2-7, with D possibly matching TRBD1 (5 bases). CDR1 and CDR2 from the germline V gene are SEHNR and FQNEAQ (reference sequence). V lost 5 bases and J 2 bases, leaving 10 bases between the germline ends. The CDR3 loop spans 13 amino acids. The CDR3 reads CASSPTAAYEQYF. The covered CDR3 bases are TGTGCCAGCAGCCCGACAGCAGCCTACGAG.

This clone was counted many times. From the germline J gene comes the end of the CDR3, since the read stops 3 residues before it. This chain connects TRBV5-1 to TRBJ2-1; 9 positions match TRBD2. Germline values: CDR1 SGHRS, CDR2 YFSETQ. CDR3 length: 15 amino acids. The junction had 6 bases not matched to a gene; V was cut back by 1 base and J by 7 bases. The CDR3 region is CASSLNSGRRNEQFF. The CDR3 DNA, read in part, is TGCGCCAGCAGCTTGAACAGCGGGAGGAGGAATGAG.

This clone has a count of ten or more. The read gets to within 3 residues of the CDR3 end, and the germline J gene fills in the rest. The chain couples TRBV5-1 to TRBJ2-3; TRBD1 matches 9 bases. The CDR3 sequence is 17 residues long. CDR1 SGHRS and CDR2 YFSETQ come from the germline V gene. V gave up 4 bases and J gave up 4 bases; unmatched junction bases: 13. The sequenced part of the CDR3 DNA is TGCGCCAGCAGCGCCGTTTCCGGGACAGGGTGGGCAGATACG. This codes for CASSAVSGTGWADT. The entire CDR3 sequence reads CASSAVSGTGWADTQYF.

This clone occurred many times. The observed sequence ends 3 residues before the CDR3 terminus, with the missing tail filled in from the germline J gene. This chain connects TRBV29-1 to TRBJ1-4; TRBD1 matches at 10 bases. The CDR3 covers 15 residues. V dropped 7 bases and J dropped 0; count of bases not matched to a gene: 5. The germline gives CDR1 SQVTM, CDR2 ANQGSEA. The CDR3 bases that were read are TGCAGCGCCCAGGACAGGGGGGCAACTAATGAAAAA. It translates to CSAQDRGATNEK. The CDR3, in full, reads CSAQDRGATNEKLFF.

Concerning this clone itself: The read comes to an end 3 residues before the CDR3 does, leaving the germline J gene to fill in the end. The genes are TRBV5-5 and TRBJ2-3; 7 bases fit TRBD2. The CDR3 totals 14 residues. Germline V CDR1 and CDR2: SGHKS, YYEKEE (reference sequence). V was pared by 4 bases and J by 1 base, with 3 bases of the junction left unmatched. The CDR3 bases that were read are TGTGCCAGCAGCGGCGCGGGAGGCACAGATACG. This codes for CASSGAGGTDT. The full CDR3 is CASSGAGGTDTQYF.

In this sample, this clone turned up many times. The sequence runs out 3 residues before the end of the CDR3; the remainder is reconstructed from the germline J gene. The V and J genes are TRBV20-1 and TRBJ2-1, with D possibly TRBD1 on 6 matching bases. Germline V gene sequence: CDR1 DFQATT, CDR2 SNEGSKA (reference sequence). V lost 2 bases, J lost 5 bases, and 13 bases lay in between. This CDR3 contains 14 residues. The CDR3 spells CSARQGMINNEQFF. CDR3 DNA (partial): TGCAGTGCTAGACAGGGGATGATCAACAATGAG.

This clone was observed at least ten times. The read ends 3 residues early relative to the CDR3; the germline J gene fills the gap. The genes are TRBV5-1 and TRBJ1-2; 9 nucleotides line up with TRBD1. With 4 bases clipped from V and 2 bases from J, the junction kept 6 bases outside the gene matches. Looked up from germline, CDR1 is SGHRS and CDR2 is YFSETQ. The CDR3 runs 15 residues. Partial CDR3 DNA: TGCGCCAGCAGCCCGGACAGGGGTCGAAACTATGGC. Translation gives CASSPDRGRNYG. From start to end, the CDR3 is CASSPDRGRNYGYTF.

This clone was recorded at least ten times. The read stops 3 residues short of the end of the CDR3; the missing end is completed from the germline J gene. The gene calls are TRBV5-8 and TRBJ1-5, with D maybe TRBD1 (6 bases). Germline-derived CDR1 and CDR2 are SGHTS and YDEGEE. Trimming stripped 1 base from V and 1 base from J, with 9 bases between. This CDR3 contains 15 residues. The chain's CDR3 is CASSLLRGSNQPQHF. The sequenced CDR3 bases are TGTGCCAGCAGCTTGTTAAGGGGGAGCAATCAGCCC.

This clone was counted ten times or more. The read ends 3 residues early relative to the CDR3; the germline J gene fills the gap. The V call is TRBV7-2, the J call TRBJ1-2, with 7 bases that match TRBD1. The V segment lost 0 bases and the J segment 4 bases; nucleotides outside the gene matches: 5. From germline, CDR1 is SGHTA and CDR2 FQGNSA. CDR3 length: 15 residues. CDR3 DNA, as far as it was read: TGTGCCAGCAGCTTAGCCCGACAGGGTAGCTATGGC. This encodes CASSLARQGSYG. The full CDR3 reads CASSLARQGSYGYTF.

This clone was recorded many times. Coverage ceases 3 residues before the CDR3 finishes, and the germline J gene fills in the end. This rearrangement joins TRBV6-4 to TRBJ1-5; the match to TRBD1 covers 8 bases. The J segment lost 7 bases and the V segment lost 5 bases, leaving 4 bases of the junction unmatched. There are 13 residues in the CDR3. From germline, CDR1 is MRHNA and CDR2 SNTAGT. The CDR3 sequence: CASSQGAGQPQHF. The covered CDR3 bases are TGTGCCAGCAGTCAGGGGGCAGGACAGCCC.

This clone was counted many times. The read terminates 3 residues before the CDR3 end, so the remaining end is supplied by the germline J gene. V gene TRBV7-3 combines with J gene TRBJ2-1; 8 bases are shared with TRBD2. Trimming at V came to 3 bases and at J to 9 bases, leaving 13 bases not matched to a gene. CDR1 is SGHTA, CDR2 FQGTGA, per germline. The CDR3 covers 16 residues. The CDR3 loop is CASSFAVGGELGEQFF. The covered CDR3 bases are TGTGCCAGCAGCTTCGCGGTCGGGGGGGAGTTAGGTGAG. The whole variable domain, remainder taken from reference TRBV7-3 and TRBJ2-1, is GAGVSQTPSNKVTEKGKYVELRCDPISGHTALYWYRQSLGQGPEFLIYFQGTGAADDSGLPNDRFFAVRPEGSVSTLKIQRTERGDSAVYLCASSFAVGGELGEQFFGPGTRLTVL.